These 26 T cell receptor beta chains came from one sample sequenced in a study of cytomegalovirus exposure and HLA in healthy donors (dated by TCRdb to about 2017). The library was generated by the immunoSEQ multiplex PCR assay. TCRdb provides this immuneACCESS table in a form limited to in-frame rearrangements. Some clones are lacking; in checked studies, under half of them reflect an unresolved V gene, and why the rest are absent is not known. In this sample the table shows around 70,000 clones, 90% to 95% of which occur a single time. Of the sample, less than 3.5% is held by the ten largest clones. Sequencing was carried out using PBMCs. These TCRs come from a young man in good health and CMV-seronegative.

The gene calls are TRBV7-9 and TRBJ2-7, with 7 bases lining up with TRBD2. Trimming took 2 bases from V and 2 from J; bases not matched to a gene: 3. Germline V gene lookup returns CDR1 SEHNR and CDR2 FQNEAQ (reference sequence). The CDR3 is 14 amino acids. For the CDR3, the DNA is TGTGCCAGCAGCTTAAGCGGGGTTGCCTACGAGCAGTACTTC. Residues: CASSLSGVAYEQYF.

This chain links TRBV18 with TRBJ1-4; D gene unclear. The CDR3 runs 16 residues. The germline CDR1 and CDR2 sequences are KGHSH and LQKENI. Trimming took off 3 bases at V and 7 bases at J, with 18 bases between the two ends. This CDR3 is CASSPYRSGEGEKLFF. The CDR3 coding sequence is TGTGCCAGCTCACCGTACCGGTCCGGGGAGGGTGAAAAACTGTTTTTT.

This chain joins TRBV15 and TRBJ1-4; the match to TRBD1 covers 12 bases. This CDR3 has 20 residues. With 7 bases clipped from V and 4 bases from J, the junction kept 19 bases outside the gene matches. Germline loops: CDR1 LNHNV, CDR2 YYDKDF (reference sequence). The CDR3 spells CATKKHWGQGARPGNEKLFF. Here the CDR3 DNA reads TGTGCCACCAAAAAACATTGGGGACAGGGGGCCCGGCCGGGTAATGAAAAACTGTTTTTT.

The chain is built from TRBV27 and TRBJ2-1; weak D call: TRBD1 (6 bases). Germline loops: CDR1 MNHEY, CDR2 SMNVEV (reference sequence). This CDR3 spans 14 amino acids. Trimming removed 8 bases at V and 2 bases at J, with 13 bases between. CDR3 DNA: TGTGCCAGCTCTCTCGAGGGGGCCTACAATGAGCAGTTCTTC. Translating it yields CASSLEGAYNEQFF.

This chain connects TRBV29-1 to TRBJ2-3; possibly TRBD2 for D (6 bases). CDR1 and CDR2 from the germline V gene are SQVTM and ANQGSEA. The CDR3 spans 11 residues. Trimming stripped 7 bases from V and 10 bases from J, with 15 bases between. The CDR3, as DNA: TGCAGCGACGGGACTGGGGGGTCGCAGTATTTT. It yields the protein CSDGTGGSQYF.

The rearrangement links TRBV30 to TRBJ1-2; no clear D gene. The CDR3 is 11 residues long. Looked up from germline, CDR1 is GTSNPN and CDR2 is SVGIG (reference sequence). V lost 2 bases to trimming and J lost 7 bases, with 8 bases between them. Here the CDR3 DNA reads TGTGCCTGGAGTAGAGGGATTGGCTACACCTTC. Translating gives CAWSRGIGYTF.

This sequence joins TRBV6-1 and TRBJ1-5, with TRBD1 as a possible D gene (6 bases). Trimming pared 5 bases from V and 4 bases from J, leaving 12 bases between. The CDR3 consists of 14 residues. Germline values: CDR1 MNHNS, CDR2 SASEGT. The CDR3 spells CASSLSQGNQPQHF. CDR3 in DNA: TGTGCCAGCAGTCTTTCTCAGGGGAATCAGCCCCAGCATTTT.

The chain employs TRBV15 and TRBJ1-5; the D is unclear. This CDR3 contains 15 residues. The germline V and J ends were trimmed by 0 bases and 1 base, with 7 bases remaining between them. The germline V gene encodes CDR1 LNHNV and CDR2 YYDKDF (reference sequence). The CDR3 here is CATSRERQSNQPQHF. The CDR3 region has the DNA TGTGCCACCAGCAGAGAGAGACAAAGCAATCAGCCCCAGCATTTT.

The CDR3 loop reads CASSIGADNQPQHF. Here the CDR3 DNA reads TGTGCCAGTAGTATAGGGGCAGACAATCAGCCCCAGCATTTT. The chain links TRBV19 to TRBJ1-5; D unresolved. With 1 base removed from V and 3 bases from J, the gap between germline ends came to 7 bases. The CDR3 sequence is 14 residues long. The germline V gene encodes CDR1 LNHDA and CDR2 SQIVND (reference sequence).

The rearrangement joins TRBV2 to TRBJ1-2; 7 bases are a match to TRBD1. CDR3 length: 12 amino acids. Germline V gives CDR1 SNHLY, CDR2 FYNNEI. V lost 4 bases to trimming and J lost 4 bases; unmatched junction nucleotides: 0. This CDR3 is CASSGDSYGYTF. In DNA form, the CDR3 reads TGTGCCAGCAGTGGGGACAGCTATGGCTACACCTTC.

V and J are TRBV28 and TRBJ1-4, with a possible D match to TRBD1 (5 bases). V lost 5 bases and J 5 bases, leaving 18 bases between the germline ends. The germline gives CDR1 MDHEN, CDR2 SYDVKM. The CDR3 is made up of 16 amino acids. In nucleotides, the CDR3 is TGTGCCAGCAGTGGGTTGGTGGGGCTCGTAAATGAAAAACTGTTTTTT. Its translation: CASSGLVGLVNEKLFF.

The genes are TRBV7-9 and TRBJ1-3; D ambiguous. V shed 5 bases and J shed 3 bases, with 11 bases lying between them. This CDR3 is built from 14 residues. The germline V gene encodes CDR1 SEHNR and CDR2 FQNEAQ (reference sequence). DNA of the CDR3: TGTGCCAGCAGCCCGGGTAGTAGTGGAAACACCATATATTTT. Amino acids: CASSPGSSGNTIYF. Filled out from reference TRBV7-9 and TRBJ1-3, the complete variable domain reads DTGVSQNPRHKITKRGQNVTFRCDPISEHNRLYWYRQTLGQGPEFLTYFQNEAQLEKSRLLSDRFSAERPKGSFSTLEIQRTEQGDSAMYLCASSPGSSGNTIYFGEGSWLTVV.

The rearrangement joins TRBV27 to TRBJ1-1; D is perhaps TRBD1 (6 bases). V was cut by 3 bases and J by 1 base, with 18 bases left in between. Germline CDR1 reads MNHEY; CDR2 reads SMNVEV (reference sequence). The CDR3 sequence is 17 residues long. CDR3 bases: TGTGCCAGCAGTTTTAAGGGGAGGGGGGGGTGGAACACTGAAGCTTTCTTT. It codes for CASSFKGRGGWNTEAFF.

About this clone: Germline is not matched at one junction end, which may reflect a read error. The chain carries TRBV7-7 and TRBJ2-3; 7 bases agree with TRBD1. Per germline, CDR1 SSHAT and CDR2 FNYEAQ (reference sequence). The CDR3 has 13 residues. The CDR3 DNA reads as TGTGCTAGCAGCTTTCGACAGGGAGATACGCAGTATTTT. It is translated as CASSFRQGDTQYF.

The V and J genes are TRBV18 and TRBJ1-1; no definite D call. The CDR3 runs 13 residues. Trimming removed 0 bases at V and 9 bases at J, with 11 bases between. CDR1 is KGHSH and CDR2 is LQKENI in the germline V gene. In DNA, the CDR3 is TGTGCCAGCTCACCACCTTCGCGGGATAAAGCTTTCTTT. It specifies CASSPPSRDKAFF. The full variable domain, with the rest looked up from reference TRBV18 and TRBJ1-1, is NAGVMQNPRHLVRRRGQEARLRCSPMKGHSHVYWYRQLPEEGLKFMVYLQKENIIDESGMPKERFSAEFPKEGPSILRIQQVVRGDSAAYFCASSPPSRDKAFFGQGTRLTVV.

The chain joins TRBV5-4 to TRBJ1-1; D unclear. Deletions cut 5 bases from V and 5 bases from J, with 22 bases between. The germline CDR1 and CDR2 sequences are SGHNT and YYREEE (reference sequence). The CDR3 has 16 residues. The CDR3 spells CASSLGPTGWETEAFF. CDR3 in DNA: TGTGCCAGCAGTTTAGGACCGACGGGATGGGAAACTGAAGCTTTCTTT.

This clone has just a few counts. This CDR3 reads CASSPRTGREGYGYTF. The CDR3 nucleotides read TGTGCCAGCAGCCCGAGGACAGGGAGAGAGGGCTATGGCTACACCTTC. This chain joins TRBV6-6 and TRBJ1-2, with 8 bases aligning to TRBD1. The length of the CDR3 is 16 residues. Trimming cost V 6 bases and J 4 bases; bases outside gene matches: 13. Germline assignment: CDR1 MNHNY and CDR2 SVGAGI (reference sequence).

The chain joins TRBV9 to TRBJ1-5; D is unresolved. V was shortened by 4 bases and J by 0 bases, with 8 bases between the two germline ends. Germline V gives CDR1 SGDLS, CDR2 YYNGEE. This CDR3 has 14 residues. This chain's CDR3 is CASSPLDSNQPQHF. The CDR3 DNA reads TGTGCCAGCAGCCCCCTAGATAGCAATCAGCCCCAGCATTTT.

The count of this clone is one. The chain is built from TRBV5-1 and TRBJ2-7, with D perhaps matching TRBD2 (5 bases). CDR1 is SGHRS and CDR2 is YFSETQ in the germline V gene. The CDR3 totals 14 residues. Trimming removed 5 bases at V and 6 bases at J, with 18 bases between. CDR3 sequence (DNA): TGCGCCAGCAGGATGGCGGGTGAAGTCGGCGAGCAGTACTTC. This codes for CASRMAGEVGEQYF. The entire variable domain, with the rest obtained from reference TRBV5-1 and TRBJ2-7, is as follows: KAGVTQTPRYLIKTRGQQVTLSCSPISGHRSVSWYQQTPGQGLQFLFEYFSETQRNKGNFPGRFSGRQFSNSRSEMNVSTLELGDSALYLCASRMAGEVGEQYFGPGTRLTVT.

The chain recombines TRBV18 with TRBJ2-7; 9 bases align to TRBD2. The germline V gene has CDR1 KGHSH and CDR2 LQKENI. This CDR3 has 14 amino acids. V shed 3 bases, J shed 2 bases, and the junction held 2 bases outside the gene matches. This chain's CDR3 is CASSPSGGTYEQYF. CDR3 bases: TGTGCCAGCTCACCGAGCGGGGGGACCTACGAGCAGTACTTC.

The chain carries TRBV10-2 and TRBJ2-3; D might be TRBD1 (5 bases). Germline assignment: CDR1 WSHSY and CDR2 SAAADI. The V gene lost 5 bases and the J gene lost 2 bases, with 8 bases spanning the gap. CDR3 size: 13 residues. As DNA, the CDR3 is TGCGCCAGCAGTCCCGGACACACAGATACGCAGTATTTT. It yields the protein CASSPGHTDTQYF.

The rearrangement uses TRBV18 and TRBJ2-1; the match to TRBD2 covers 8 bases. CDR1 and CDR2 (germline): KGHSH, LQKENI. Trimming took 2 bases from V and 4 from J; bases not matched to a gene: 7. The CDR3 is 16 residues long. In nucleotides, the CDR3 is TGTGCCAGCTCACCAATCGGGGGGGTAGGTTACAATGAGCAGTTCTTC. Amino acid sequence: CASSPIGGVGYNEQFF.

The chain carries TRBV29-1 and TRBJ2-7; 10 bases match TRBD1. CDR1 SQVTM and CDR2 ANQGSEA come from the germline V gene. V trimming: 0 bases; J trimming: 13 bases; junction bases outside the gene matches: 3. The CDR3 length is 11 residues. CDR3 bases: TGCAGCGTTGAAGAGGGACAGGGGACATACTTC. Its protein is CSVEEGQGTYF.

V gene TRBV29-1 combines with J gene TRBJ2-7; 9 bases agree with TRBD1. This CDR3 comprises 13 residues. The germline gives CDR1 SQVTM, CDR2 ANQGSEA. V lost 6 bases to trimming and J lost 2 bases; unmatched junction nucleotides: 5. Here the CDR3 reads CSVSTGGPYEQYF. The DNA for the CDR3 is TGCAGCGTCTCGACAGGGGGTCCCTACGAGCAGTACTTC.

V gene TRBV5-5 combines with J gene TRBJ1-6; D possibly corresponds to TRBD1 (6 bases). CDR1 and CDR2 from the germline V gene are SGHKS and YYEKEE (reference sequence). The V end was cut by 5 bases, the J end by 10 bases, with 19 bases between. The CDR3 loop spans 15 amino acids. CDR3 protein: CASRQITGSLSPLHF. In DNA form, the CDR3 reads TGTGCCAGCAGACAAATAACAGGGAGTCTCTCACCCCTCCACTTT.

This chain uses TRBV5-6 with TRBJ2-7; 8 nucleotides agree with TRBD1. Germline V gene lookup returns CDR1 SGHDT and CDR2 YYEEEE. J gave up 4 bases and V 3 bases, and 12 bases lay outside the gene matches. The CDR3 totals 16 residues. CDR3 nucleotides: TGTGCCAGCAGCTCGGTCGGTGACAGGGGTATGTACGAGCAGTACTTC. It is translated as CASSSVGDRGMYEQYF.